The subject of this entry is one T cell receptor (beta chain). Assay used: immunoSEQ multiplex PCR; TCRdb lists only in-frame clones, some missing. Of hundreds of thousands of clones listed, 90% to 95% were seen once; the top ten hold 2.5% to 4%. The sample belongs to a study of blood T cell repertoires in COVID-19. The CDR3 length is 15 residues. J was trimmed by 6 bases and V by 3 bases; bases with no gene match: 4. CDR1 is SGHDT, CDR2 YYEEEE, per germline. The receptor was derived from a woman under 30 who had recovered from COVID-19. V usage is TRBV5-6 and J usage is TRBJ1-6; 9 bases match TRBD1. Sequencing input: peripheral blood. In DNA form, the CDR3 reads TGTGCCAGCAGCTCACAGGGGGCCCCTAATTCACCCCTCCACTTT. Translated, it gives CASSSQGAPNSPLHF.